Only one count was recorded for the clone carrying this T cell receptor (beta chain). Antigen specificity is unknown. This specimen comes from a study of OX40 agonist ivuxolimab in advanced cancers. Study-wide background: Patients enrolled in dose escalation were diagnosed with hepatocellular carcinoma, melanoma, renal cell or head and neck cancer. Three patients responded partially, comprising one with hepatocellular carcinoma and two with cutaneous melanoma. Study-wide results and limits: CD8+ T cells averaged more expanded clones than CD4+.

No patient had autoimmune disease or received systemic immunosuppression. The germline CDR1 and CDR2 sequences are SEHNR and FQNEAQ (reference sequence). V lost 3 bases to trimming and J lost 15 bases; unmatched junction nucleotides: 11. The CDR3 has 14 amino acids. Here immunoSEQ multiplex PCR was the method, and the copy in TCRdb shows in-frame clones only, minus some. The sample includes about 80,000 clones, around four fifths of them seen just once. The rearrangement links TRBV7-9 to TRBJ2-1; 10 nucleotides line up with TRBD2. The source was CD4+ or CD8+ T cells sorted from blood, collected in a trial of the OX40 agonist ivuxolimab. The TCR was taken from an adult with an advanced solid tumor such as melanoma, head and neck, liver or kidney cancer. The CDR3 protein is CASSFPSRLAGAFF. DNA of the CDR3: TGTGCCAGCAGCTTCCCCTCGAGGCTAGCGGGAGCGTTCTTC. The whole variable domain, filled in from reference TRBV7-9 and TRBJ2-1, reads DTGVSQNPRHKITKRGQNVTFRCDPISEHNRLYWYRQTLGQGPEFLTYFQNEAQLEKSRLLSDRFSAERPKGSFSTLEIQRTEQGDSAMYLCASSFPSRLAGAFFGPGTRLTVL.